This paragraph reports one T cell receptor (beta chain). The antigen is not known. The entry originates in a study of T cell responses to AZD1222 COVID-19 vaccine. TCRdb's table, derived via immunoSEQ multiplex PCR, lists solely in-frame clones and lacks some. This table has more than 150,000 clones, approximately 94% appearing once. General study findings and limits: White British ancestry dominated among donors, who included more females, and clonal diversity was possibly underestimated. Of spike-specific TCRs, nearly half reportedly target regions left unmutated in variants. Repertoires were collected only later (after the peak T cell response had occurred).

The germline CDR1 and CDR2 sequences are SGHAT and FQNNGV. V was clipped by 5 bases and J by 1 base; unmatched bases: 5. The CDR3 contains 15 residues. The sample consisted of peripheral blood, taken on day 0 of AZD1222 vaccination. The clonotype originates from an adult in good health. The gene calls are TRBV11-2 and TRBJ1-2, with 9 bases identical to TRBD1. The CDR3 protein is CASSLGQGLNYGYTF. The CDR3 region has the DNA TGTGCCAGCAGCCTGGGACAGGGACTTAACTATGGCTACACCTTC.